This T cell receptor beta chain was recovered during a study of blood T cells in healthy people across ages. Notes on the study in general: Conclusively comparing naive with antigen-experienced cells was impossible with unsorted PBMCs. With age, beta diversity per million T cells declined roughly linearly, significantly by over 35.

Together with a sample-barcoded 5' primer, a J-beta primer mix was included in a second PCR lasting about 7 to 11 cycles. Any given sample supplied a minimum of 2.5 million CDR3-containing paired-end reads. TCRdb redid the calling of the 5' RACE reads with MiXCR, one entry per CDR3 protein. The table includes about 1.7 million distinct CDR3 sequences, 28% detected once. Notes on this clonotype: Its matching antigen is unknown.

The ends lost 1 base at V and 4 bases at J; junction bases unmatched: 15. Germline V lookup: CDR1 LGHNT, CDR2 FRNRAP. The CDR3 is 18 amino acids. The chain has TRBV12-5 and TRBJ2-7; TRBD1 matches 8 bases. Sequenced material: blood. The receptor's source is a woman aged 30 to 39 in good health. This CDR3 reads CASGLGDWDRLRIYEQYF. The CDR3 region has the DNA TGTGCTAGTGGTTTGGGAGACTGGGACAGGCTAAGGATTTACGAGCAGTACTTC.